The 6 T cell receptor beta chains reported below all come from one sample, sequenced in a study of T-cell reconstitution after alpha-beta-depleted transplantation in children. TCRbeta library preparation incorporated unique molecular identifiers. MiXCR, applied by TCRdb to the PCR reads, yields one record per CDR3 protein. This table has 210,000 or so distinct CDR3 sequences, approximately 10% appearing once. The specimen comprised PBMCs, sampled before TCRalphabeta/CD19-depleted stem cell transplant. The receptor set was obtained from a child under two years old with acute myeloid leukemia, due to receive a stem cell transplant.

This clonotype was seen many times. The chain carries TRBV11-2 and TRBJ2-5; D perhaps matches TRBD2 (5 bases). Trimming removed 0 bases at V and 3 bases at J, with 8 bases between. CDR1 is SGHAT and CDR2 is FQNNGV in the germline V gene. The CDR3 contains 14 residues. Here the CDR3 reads CASSLDTRKETQYF. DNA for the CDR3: TGTGCCAGCAGCTTAGACACTAGGAAAGAGACCCAGTACTTC.

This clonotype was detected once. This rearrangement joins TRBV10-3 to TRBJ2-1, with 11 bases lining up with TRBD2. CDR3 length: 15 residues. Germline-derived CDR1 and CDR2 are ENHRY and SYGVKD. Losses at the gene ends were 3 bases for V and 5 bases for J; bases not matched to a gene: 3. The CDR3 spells CAISELAGVHNEQFF. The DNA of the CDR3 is TGTGCCATCAGTGAACTAGCGGGGGTCCACAATGAGCAGTTCTTC.

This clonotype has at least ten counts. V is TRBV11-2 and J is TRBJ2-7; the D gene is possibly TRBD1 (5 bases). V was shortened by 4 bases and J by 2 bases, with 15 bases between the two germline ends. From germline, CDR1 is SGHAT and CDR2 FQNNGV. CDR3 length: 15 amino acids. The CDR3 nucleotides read TGTGCCAGCAGCTCCGACAGCCTTTCCCCCTACGAGCAGTACTTC. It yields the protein CASSSDSLSPYEQYF.

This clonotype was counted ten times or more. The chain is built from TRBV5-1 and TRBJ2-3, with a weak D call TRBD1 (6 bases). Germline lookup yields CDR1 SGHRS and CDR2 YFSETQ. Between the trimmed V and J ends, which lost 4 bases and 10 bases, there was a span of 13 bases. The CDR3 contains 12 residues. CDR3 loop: CASSQGTGSQYF. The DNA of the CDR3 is TGCGCCAGCAGCCAGGGGACCGGATCGCAGTATTTT.

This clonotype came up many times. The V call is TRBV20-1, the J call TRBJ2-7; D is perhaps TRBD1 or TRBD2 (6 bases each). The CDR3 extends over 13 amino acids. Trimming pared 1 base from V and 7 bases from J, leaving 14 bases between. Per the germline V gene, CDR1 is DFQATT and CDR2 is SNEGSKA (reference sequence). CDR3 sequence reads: CSARGLGGREQYF. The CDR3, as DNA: TGCAGTGCTAGAGGACTAGGGGGTCGGGAGCAGTACTTC.

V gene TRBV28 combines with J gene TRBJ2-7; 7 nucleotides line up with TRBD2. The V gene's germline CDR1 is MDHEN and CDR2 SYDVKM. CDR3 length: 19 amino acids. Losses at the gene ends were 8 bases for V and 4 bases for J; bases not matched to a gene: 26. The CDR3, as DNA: TGTGCCAGCCGAGTTCGACCTGGGGGGGGGTGGCTAGATATGTACGAGCAGTACTTC. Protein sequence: CASRVRPGGGWLDMYEQYF.